Listed below are T cell receptor beta chains from one sample, sequenced in a study of T cell responses to AZD1222 COVID-19 vaccine. Method: immunoSEQ multiplex PCR; TCRdb's copy keeps in-frame clones and lacks some. The sample yields 110,000 to 150,000 clones, 88% seen once. The starting material was peripheral blood, obtained 28 days after the second AZD1222 dose. The receptors come from an adult who received the AZD1222 COVID-19 vaccine. CDR3s include the opening cysteine and the closing phenylalanine or tryptophan. The order of the fields is J gene, D gene, V gene, clone size, CDR3 DNA, CDR3 protein. The D gene is left open where the match is weak. For some rows the clone size is stated as once, few or many, or as a class when expanded; others skip it.

>TRBJ1-1|-|TRBV5-1|few
TGCGCCAGCAGCTTGGCGAACACTGAAGCTTTCTTT
CASSLANTEAFF
>TRBJ2-7|-|TRBV18|-
TGTGCCAGCTCTCCTACAGGGTACGAGCAGTACTTC
CASSPTGYEQYF
>TRBJ1-3|TRBD1|TRBV19|-
TGTGCCAGTAGTCGGACGACAGGGTTTGGAAACACCATATATTTT
CASSRTTGFGNTIYF
>TRBJ2-2|-|TRBV5-4|-
TGTGCCAGCAGCTTGTTCACTCACACCGGGGAGCTGTTTTTT
CASSLFTHTGELFF
>TRBJ1-5|TRBD1|TRBV19|-
TGTGCCAGTAGTTATCGACAGGGAGGTCAGCCCCAGCATTTT
CASSYRQGGQPQHF
>TRBJ1-3|-|TRBV6-5|-
TGTGCCAGCAGTTACTCGATGTCGGGAAGAAACACCATATATTTT
CASSYSMSGRNTIYF
>TRBJ2-7|-|TRBV5-1|-
TGCGCCAGCAGTCAGGGGACCTCCTACGAGCAGTACTTC
CASSQGTSYEQYF
>TRBJ2-3|-|TRBV7-3|once
TGTGCCAGCAGCTTAGGAGGCAGGGAAGATACGCAGTATTTT
CASSLGGREDTQYF
>TRBJ2-2|TRBD1|TRBV7-2|-
TGTGCCAGCAGCTTAGTGGGGACAGGGGGCTCCGGCGGGGAGCTGTTTTTT
CASSLVGTGGSGGELFF
>TRBJ2-7|TRBD2|TRBV7-2|-
TGTGCCAGCAGCTTAGGGACTAGCGGGAGGAACGAGCAGTACTTC
CASSLGTSGRNEQYF
>TRBJ2-3|TRBD2|TRBV2|-
TGTGCCAGCAGACCAGGCGGGGGTGGTTTCGGTACGCAGTATTTT
CASRPGGGGFGTQYF
>TRBJ1-5|-|TRBV6-5|-
TGTGCCAGCAGAGGGGACACCACCTATCAGCCCCAGCATTTT
CASRGDTTYQPQHF
>TRBJ1-5|TRBD1|TRBV18|-
TGTGCCAGCTCACCAAGGCAGGGACAGTCGGGGGCCCAGCATTTT
CASSPRQGQSGAQHF
>TRBJ2-7|-|TRBV28|-
TGTGCCAGCAGTAGCCGATACGAGCAGTACTTC
CASSSRYEQYF
>TRBJ2-5|-|TRBV7-6|-
TGTGCCAGCAGCTTAAGTTCAGGGCGGGAAGTCCAAGAGACCCAGTACTTC
CASSLSSGREVQETQYF
>TRBJ1-1|TRBD1|TRBV19|few
TGTGCCAGTCAAGAGCCGGGACAGGGGGCGTCGGGGGCTTTCTTT
CASQEPGQGASGAFF
>TRBJ2-1|-|TRBV24-1|few
TGTGCCACCAGTGATTTAGGGGGGGGGCGCCACAATGAGCAGTTCTTC
CATSDLGGGRHNEQFF
>TRBJ2-3|TRBD2|TRBV30|-
TGTGCCTGCGTAGTAGCGGGAGGGGGAGATACGCAGTATTTT
CACVVAGGGDTQYF
>TRBJ1-1|-|TRBV30|-
TGTGCCTGGAGTGTAATGCTCATTACGAGGGTCAACACTGAAGCTTTCTTT
CAWSVMLITRVNTEAFF
>TRBJ1-5|-|TRBV30|-
TGTGCCTGGAGCCGAGAGTTTTATGGTAATCAGCCCCAGCATTTT
CAWSREFYGNQPQHF
>TRBJ1-4|TRBD1|TRBV7-9|-
TGTGCCAGCGGGACAGGAACTAATGAAAAACTGTTTTTT
CASGTGTNEKLFF
>TRBJ1-2|-|TRBV15|-
TGTGCCACCAGCAGAGATCGAAGCTATGGCTACACCTTC
CATSRDRSYGYTF
>TRBJ1-5|TRBD1|TRBV24-1|-
TGTGCCACCAGTGATAACAGGGGCCCCAGGAATCAGCCCCAGCATTTT
CATSDNRGPRNQPQHF
>TRBJ2-1|-|TRBV9|-
TGTGCCAGCAGCGTAATGACCGCAATAGGGTCCAATGAGCAGTTCTTC
CASSVMTAIGSNEQFF
>TRBJ1-1|-|TRBV6-5|-
TGTGCCAGCAGTTACTCCATGACAGGGAACACTGAAGCTTTCTTT
CASSYSMTGNTEAFF
>TRBJ1-2|-|TRBV11-2|-
TGTGCCAGCAGCCTCCGGGACCGTGGCGCGGGCTACACCTTC
CASSLRDRGAGYTF
>TRBJ1-2|-|TRBV30|once
TGTGCCTGGAGTGTACATGACTATGGCTACACCTTC
CAWSVHDYGYTF
>TRBJ1-2|TRBD1|TRBV27|-
TGTGCCAGCAGGGGTGGGCAGGGGGCATTGGCCTATGGCTACACCTTC
CASRGGQGALAYGYTF
>TRBJ2-1|TRBD2|TRBV7-3|-
TGTGCCAGCAGCTTAGCGGGAGTAATGAACAATGAGCAGTTCTTC
CASSLAGVMNNEQFF
>TRBJ2-6|-|TRBV6-5|-
TGTGCCAGCAGTTACGGGACTGCCCCTGGGGCCAACGTCCTGACTTTC
CASSYGTAPGANVLTF
>TRBJ2-7|TRBD1|TRBV7-2|-
TGTGCCAGCAGCTTAGCCGGGACAGTATCCTACGAGCAGTACTTC
CASSLAGTVSYEQYF
>TRBJ2-7|-|TRBV23-1|few
TGCGCCACCTGGACCCCTTGGTACGAGCAGTACTTC
CATWTPWYEQYF
>TRBJ2-7|-|TRBV11-2|-
TGTGCCAGCAGTTGGGAGGAAGCCTACGAGCAGTACTTC
CASSWEEAYEQYF
>TRBJ1-2|-|TRBV28|-
TGTGCCAGCAGATATACGGGACCGAGCTATGGCTACACCTTC
CASRYTGPSYGYTF
>TRBJ1-2|TRBD1|TRBV28|-
TGTGCCAGCAGTCCAGGACAGGGAGTCTCTGGCTACACCTTC
CASSPGQGVSGYTF
>TRBJ1-1|-|TRBV5-1|-
TGCGCCAGCAGCTTGGGGAGCGGGGGCGCCTTTAAGACTGAAGCTTTCTTT
CASSLGSGGAFKTEAFF
>TRBJ1-5|-|TRBV7-9|-
TGTGCCAGCAGCTTAGATCTGGACAGCTCATCCCAGCATTTT
CASSLDLDSSSQHF
>TRBJ1-2|-|TRBV21-1|-
TGTGCCAGCACCCCGGGACAGACCTATGGCTACACCTTC
CASTPGQTYGYTF
>TRBJ1-3|-|TRBV19|-
TGTGCCAGTAGTATGAGCGGAAACACCATATATTTT
CASSMSGNTIYF
>TRBJ1-1|-|TRBV6-4|-
TGTGCCAGCAGTGCACAGGAGAACACTGAAGCTTTCTTT
CASSAQENTEAFF
>TRBJ1-1|TRBD1|TRBV6-5|once
TGTGCCAGCAGTTACGGAACACAGGGGACCACTGAAGCTTTCTTT
CASSYGTQGTTEAFF
>TRBJ2-1|-|TRBV10-3|-
TGTGCCATCAGTGAAGGAGTGAACAATGAGCAGTTCTTC
CAISEGVNNEQFF
>TRBJ1-4|-|TRBV5-4|-
TGTGCCAGCAGCTTGTTTGGGACATCTGAAAAACTGTTTTTT
CASSLFGTSEKLFF
>TRBJ1-3|-|TRBV11-2|few
TGTGCCAGCAGCCCTGACAGGTCTGGAAACACCATATATTTT
CASSPDRSGNTIYF
>TRBJ2-1|-|TRBV18|-
TGTGCCAGCTCACCGTCCCGGGACTTCTACAATGAGCAGTTCTTC
CASSPSRDFYNEQFF